Presented here are 23 T cell receptor beta chains from one specimen sequenced in a study of tumor-infiltrating lymphocytes in primary liver carcinoma (dated by TCRdb to about 2017). Total RNA and DNA were co-extracted from roughly 20-30 mg of bulk tissue with the AllPrep DNA/RNA mini kit, without cell sorting. Sequencing used an Illumina HiSeq 2500. TCRbeta-specific cDNA was reverse-transcribed from 500 ng total RNA using a constant-region primer and ProtoScript II reverse transcriptase. Construction of the TCRbeta libraries relied on three nested rounds of multiplex PCR, following a slightly modified ARM-PCR procedure. Each of the first two PCR rounds ran for about 9 cycles and used multiplex TRBV1-TRBV30 forward primers together with a Cbeta reverse primer. The public reads were reanalyzed by TCRdb: fastp trimming at Q25, MiXCR alignment, in-frame beta chains only. Entries are consolidated by CDR3 protein sequence, retaining the most common genes and DNA. The sample table holds roughly 55,000 distinct CDR3 sequences, of which roughly 70% were seen once. The ten top clones hold around 57% of the sample.

Sequencing used liver tumor tissue from sampling region 2. Explained via the paper, the cell subset or site label denotes: tumor region T2, inferior pole. These receptors came from a man in his forties or fifties with primary liver carcinoma and hepatitis B virus infection.

As for this clonotype: Here the CDR3 omits its conserved ending phenylalanine or tryptophan, so a read error is the likely source. This chain links TRBV6-6 with TRBJ2-7, with D perhaps matching TRBD1 or TRBD2 (5 bases each). Germline V gene lookup returns CDR1 MNHNY and CDR2 SVGAGI (reference sequence). The CDR3 is made up of 13 amino acids. The CDR3 loop is CASIEGPSYEQYL. CDR3 coding DNA: TGTGCCAGCATAGAGGGGCCTTCCTATGAGCAGTACTTA.

Worth noting for this clonotype: The junction does not match germline at one end; this may be a read error. This rearrangement joins TRBV30 to TRBJ2-6; either TRBD1 or TRBD2 may fit D (5 bases each). CDR1 and CDR2 from the germline V gene are GTSNPN and SVGIG (reference sequence). This CDR3 has 13 amino acids. The CDR3, as DNA: TGTGCCTATACCAGGACTGGGGCCAACATCCTGACTTTC. It yields the protein CAYTRTGANILTF.

A word on this clonotype: The germline gene is not matched at one end of the junction; a read error may be the cause. J is TRBJ1-1 and V is TRBV29-1; tentative D call: TRBD1 (5 bases). The CDR3 consists of 15 residues. Germline assignment: CDR1 SQVTM and CDR2 ANQGSEA. CDR3 DNA: TGCAGCGTTCTTCCGGGGTGGGGGATGAACACTGAAGCTATCTTT. Encoded protein: CSVLPGWGMNTEAIF.

To note about this clonotype: Compared with germline, one end of the junction differs, possibly owing to a read error. V usage is TRBV14 and J usage is TRBJ2-2; D is uncertain. The CDR3 runs 16 residues. CDR1 and CDR2 from the germline V gene are SGHDN and FVKESK. The CDR3 nucleotides read TGTACCAGCAGCCACAGAAGGACGGAACTCACCGGGGAGCTGTTTTTT. It is translated as CTSSHRRTELTGELFF.

This clonotype was observed many times. This sequence joins TRBV5-4 and TRBJ2-3; 9 bases agree with TRBD2. The germline V gene has CDR1 SGHNT and CDR2 YYREEE (reference sequence). The CDR3 extends over 17 amino acids. Trimming cost V 4 bases and J 4 bases; bases outside gene matches: 13. CDR3 bases: TGTGCCAGCAGCCCCGAGATTGTCCTAGCGGGATCAGATACGCAGTATTTT. This gives the protein CASSPEIVLAGSDTQYF.

V gene TRBV11-2 combines with J gene TRBJ2-7; D remains unclear. V lost 6 bases, J lost 3 bases, and 18 bases lay in between. CDR1 and CDR2 (germline): SGHAT, FQNNGV. The CDR3 runs 15 residues. The CDR3 reads CASSLMASHVYEQYF. The CDR3 DNA reads TGTGCCAGCAGTCTTATGGCGAGTCATGTCTACGAGCAGTACTTC.

This clonotype occurred a few times. This may come from a read error, since a much larger clone is one base off. The rearrangement links TRBV28 to TRBJ1-1; unclear D gene. This CDR3 is 13 amino acids long. Trimming shortened V by 6 bases and J by 1 base, and 9 bases separated the two germline ends. Germline V gives CDR1 MDHEN, CDR2 SYDVKM. The CDR3 loop is CASRIHPNTEAFF. The CDR3 DNA sequence: TGTGCCAGCAGGATACACCCGAACACTGAAGCTTTCTTT. The full variable domain, its missing parts supplied by reference TRBV28 and TRBJ1-1, is DVKVTQSSRYLVKRTGEKVFLECVQDMDHENMFWYRQDPGLGLRLIYFSYDVKMKEKGDIPEGYSVSREKKERFSLILESASTNQTSMYLCASRIHPNTEAFFGQGTRLTVV.

The V call is TRBV29-1, the J call TRBJ2-4; tentative D call: TRBD2 (5 bases). The J call could be wrong; TRBJ2-5 is a better fit for the DNA end. There are 12 residues in the CDR3. The germline gives CDR1 SQVTM, CDR2 ANQGSEA. CDR3 sequence: CSALLVEETQYF. The CDR3 nucleotides read TGCAGCGCGCTACTAGTGGAAGAGACCCAGTACTTC.

Note on this clonotype: One end of the junction varies from germline; a read error may be responsible. The chain is built from TRBV11-1 and TRBJ2-1, with D hard to call. This CDR3 has 17 amino acids. Germline V gives CDR1 SGHAT, CDR2 FQDESV (reference sequence). The CDR3 region has the DNA TGTGCCAGCACCATCGGGCCCGGGTTACAATCCTACAATGAGCTGTTCTTT. Translated: CASTIGPGLQSYNELFF.

The chain links TRBV11-1 to TRBJ2-1, with 7 bases aligning to TRBD2. Losses at the gene ends were 2 bases for V and 1 base for J; bases not matched to a gene: 11. Germline CDR1 is SGHAT and CDR2 is FQDESV (reference sequence). The CDR3 runs to 18 residues. CDR3 coding DNA: TGTGCCAGCAGCTTATACCGCACCGTGGGAGGGTCCTACAATGAGCAGTTCTTC. It is translated as CASSLYRTVGGSYNEQFF.

About this clonotype itself: The conserved closing phenylalanine or tryptophan is absent in this CDR3, likely reflecting a read error. The J gene is TRBJ2-1, the V gene TRBV29-1; D remains unclear. Looked up from germline, CDR1 is SQVTM and CDR2 is ANQGSEA. The CDR3 extends over 15 amino acids. CDR3 in amino acids: CSVDLSRANTNEQFL. The CDR3, as DNA: TGCAGCGTTGATCTTTCTAGGGCCAATACCAATGAACAGTTCTTA.

This clonotype was recorded at least ten times. J is TRBJ1-2 and V is TRBV12-3 or TRBV12-4; D is unresolved. The CDR3 runs 12 residues. V lost 5 bases and J lost 4, with 8 bases in between. The CDR3, as DNA: TGTGCCAGCAGTAAAGCATTCTATGGCTACACCTTC. Translating it yields CASSKAFYGYTF.

V is TRBV5-1 and J is TRBJ2-2; D gene uncertain. The V end lost 1 base, the J end lost 3 bases, and 13 bases lay between the germline ends. The CDR3 extends over 16 amino acids. Germline V lookup: CDR1 SGHRS, CDR2 YFSETQ. CDR3 bases: TGCGCCAGCAGCTTGAGTCCTGGCACGGACACCGGGGAGCTGTTTTTT. The encoded protein is CASSLSPGTDTGELFF.

In its sample, this clonotype was seen a few times. The chain joins TRBV6-4 to TRBJ2-3, with D perhaps TRBD2 (5 bases). This CDR3 region has 15 residues. The germline V gene has CDR1 MRHNA and CDR2 SNTAGT. V was trimmed by 5 bases and J by 3 bases, leaving 15 bases between them. CDR3 DNA sequence: TGTGCCAGCAGTCCCGAAGCGGTGAGAACAGATACGCAGTATTTT. Translation gives CASSPEAVRTDTQYF.

The V call is TRBV6-1, the J call TRBJ1-5; 10 bases match TRBD1. The V gene's germline CDR1 is MNHNS and CDR2 SASEGT. The CDR3 runs to 15 residues. This CDR3 reads CVNSAGQGQNQPQHF. For the CDR3, the DNA is TGTGTCAACAGTGCGGGACAGGGGCAAAATCAGCCCCAGCATTTT.

This clonotype was observed a few times. The CDR3 coding sequence is TGTGCCAGCACTCTACAGGGCCCTAACACTGAAGCTTTCTTT. Protein product: CASTLQGPNTEAFF. The chain links TRBV6-6 to TRBJ1-1; a possible D gene is TRBD1 (6 bases). Germline assignment: CDR1 MNHNY and CDR2 SVGAGI (reference sequence). Trimming pared 7 bases from V and 2 bases from J, leaving 14 bases between. The CDR3 sequence is 14 residues long.

Details on this clonotype: A read error may produce the germline difference seen at one junction end. The CDR3 DNA reads TGTGCCAGCAGTTCCGGGACTAGCGGAACCTCCTACAATGAGCAGTTATTC. This translates into CASSSGTSGTSYNEQLF. V usage is TRBV6-5 and J usage is TRBJ2-1, with TRBD2 matching over 11 bases. CDR1 and CDR2 (germline): MNHEY, SVGAGI. This CDR3 spans 17 amino acids.

This clonotype was seen a few times. At one boundary the junction diverges from the germline segment, which might be a read error. The chain is built from TRBV5-5 and TRBJ2-3; no clear D gene. Germline assignment: CDR1 SGHKS and CDR2 YYEKEE (reference sequence). The CDR3 is 14 residues long. Here the CDR3 reads CTSSWGMVADTQYF. CDR3 sequence (DNA): TGTACCAGCAGCTGGGGAATGGTGGCAGATACGCAGTATTTT.

Points on this clonotype: With a much larger clone just one base away, this may be a read error. The chain joins TRBV5-1 to TRBJ2-1, with no clear D. Germline V gene sequence: CDR1 SGHRS, CDR2 YFSETQ. The length of the CDR3 is 12 residues. Trimming stripped 2 bases from V and 8 bases from J, with 8 bases between. CDR3 region: CASSLACDEQFF. The CDR3 bases are TGCGCCAGCAGCTTAGCGTGCGATGAGCAGTTCTTC.

The CDR3 protein is CASSLPVGLAGGGYEQYF. For the CDR3, the DNA is TGTGCCAGCAGCCTACCCGTTGGACTAGCGGGAGGGGGGTACGAGCAGTACTTC. The chain combines TRBV11-2 with TRBJ2-7, with 15 bases that match TRBD2. Germline values: CDR1 SGHAT, CDR2 FQNNGV. Trimming cost V 5 bases and J 4 bases; bases outside gene matches: 12. This CDR3 is built from 18 residues.

As to this clonotype: An end of the junction does not agree with germline; a read error may underlie this. The J gene is TRBJ2-2, the V gene TRBV12-3 or TRBV12-4; D is ambiguous. The CDR3 has 12 amino acids. The chain's CDR3 is CANSLVPGELFF. CDR3 sequence (DNA): TGTGCCAACAGTTTGGTCCCCGGGGAGCTGTTTTTT.

Note on this clonotype: One end of the junction does not line up with germline, which may come from a read error. V usage is TRBV12-3 or TRBV12-4 and J usage is TRBJ1-3; D remains ambiguous. CDR3 length: 14 residues. CDR3 loop: CASSFGGQLSSIYF. In nucleotides, the CDR3 is TGTGCCAGTAGTTTCGGTGGTCAATTATCAAGCATATATTTT.

By sample fraction, this clonotype is medium-sized. This chain connects TRBV11-3 to TRBJ2-7, with a weak D call TRBD2 (5 bases). Deletions cut 2 bases from V and 6 bases from J, with 11 bases between. Germline CDR1 SGHNT, CDR2 YENEEA. This CDR3 has 13 residues. The DNA of the CDR3 is TGTGCCAGCAGCTTAACACCCAGCGGCGAGCAGTACTTC. This sequence encodes CASSLTPSGEQYF.